One and the same sample provided the 23 T cell receptor beta chains below, sequenced in a study of PD-1 blockade in classical Hodgkin lymphoma. Specified time point: cycle 4 day 1 (C4D1), after five to seven weeks of nivolumab. All the patients suffered relapse after autologous stem cell transplantation, and brentuximab vedotin exposure differed. Magnetic depletion of unwanted cells isolated CD4+ T cells from thawed PBMCs. Generated by immunoSEQ multiplex PCR, the TCRdb table keeps only in-frame clones and is missing some. The top ten clones hold roughly 0.75% of a sample with fewer than 35,000 clones, about 86% of them seen once. Specimen: CD4+ T cells from blood, collected before the fourth cycle of nivolumab. The receptors shown here come from a human donor with classical Hodgkin lymphoma.

The chain is built from TRBV19 and TRBJ2-2, with D perhaps being TRBD1 or TRBD2 (5 bases each). Deletions cut 5 bases from V and 4 bases from J, with 14 bases between. From germline, CDR1 is LNHDA and CDR2 SQIVND (reference sequence). This CDR3 has 15 residues. The CDR3 loop reads CASSPGTLRTGELFF. The CDR3 DNA reads TGTGCCAGTAGTCCCGGGACCTTACGCACCGGGGAGCTGTTTTTT.

The chain couples TRBV7-3 to TRBJ2-1, with D possibly being TRBD2 (7 bases). The CDR3 is 15 amino acids. The germline gives CDR1 SGHTA, CDR2 FQGTGA. V was pared by 6 bases and J by 9 bases, with 21 bases between. The CDR3 is CASSQFPGGPGEQFF. CDR3 nucleotide sequence: TGTGCCAGCAGTCAATTCCCGGGGGGCCCCGGTGAGCAGTTCTTC.

The chain employs TRBV5-1 and TRBJ1-3; 8 bases line up with TRBD1. Germline CDR1 is SGHRS and CDR2 is YFSETQ. V shed 0 bases and J 3 bases; nucleotides not matched to a gene: 5. The CDR3 consists of 16 residues. CDR3 DNA: TGCGCCAGCAGCTTGGTCGCAGGGGGCGTTGGAAACACCATATATTTT. Translation: CASSLVAGGVGNTIYF. The whole variable domain, filled in from reference TRBV5-1 and TRBJ1-3, reads KAGVTQTPRYLIKTRGQQVTLSCSPISGHRSVSWYQQTPGQGLQFLFEYFSETQRNKGNFPGRFSGRQFSNSRSEMNVSTLELGDSALYLCASSLVAGGVGNTIYFGEGSWLTVV.

The V gene is TRBV7-9, the J gene TRBJ1-1; D is uncertain. Trimming took off 4 bases at V and 1 base at J, with 7 bases between the two ends. Per the germline V gene, CDR1 is SEHNR and CDR2 is FQNEAQ (reference sequence). The CDR3 is made up of 13 amino acids. The CDR3 sequence is CASSSNTNTEAFF. The CDR3 DNA follows: TGTGCCAGCAGCTCTAACACGAACACTGAAGCTTTCTTT.

The CDR3 reads CAWSELAGSTDTQYF. CDR3 DNA: TGTGCCTGGAGTGAACTAGCGGGGAGCACAGATACGCAGTATTTT. The chain combines TRBV30 with TRBJ2-3; TRBD2 agrees at 10 bases. The germline V gene encodes CDR1 GTSNPN and CDR2 SVGIG (reference sequence). Trimming removed 1 base from V and 0 bases from J; junction bases left unmatched: 1. CDR3 length: 15 residues.

V is TRBV7-3 and J is TRBJ2-3, with TRBD1 as a possible D gene (5 bases). The V gene's germline CDR1 is SGHTA and CDR2 FQGTGA. This CDR3 is built from 15 residues. V lost 1 base and J 2 bases, leaving 10 bases between the germline ends. The CDR3 loop is CASSLRGLDTDTQYF. Written as DNA, the CDR3 is TGTGCCAGCAGCTTAAGGGGCCTAGACACAGATACGCAGTATTTT.

This clone has a handful of counts. The V call is TRBV6-5, the J call TRBJ1-6; D gene ambiguous. Germline V gene data show CDR1 as MNHEY and CDR2 as SVGAGI. CDR3 size: 14 residues. With 0 bases removed from V and 13 bases from J, the gap between germline ends came to 13 bases. CDR3 nucleotide sequence: TGTGCCAGCAGTTACTCCTCGGGAGCCAGCCCCCTCCACTTT. This translates into CASSYSSGASPLHF.

The V and J genes are TRBV7-2 and TRBJ2-7, with 9 bases fitting TRBD2. The CDR3 is 15 amino acids. The germline gives CDR1 SGHTA, CDR2 FQGNSA. The junction had 7 bases not matched to a gene; V was cut back by 5 bases and J by 2 bases. The CDR3 is CASSPSGVITYEQYF. CDR3 DNA: TGTGCCAGCAGCCCTAGCGGGGTAATCACCTACGAGCAGTACTTC.

The chain uses TRBV28 and TRBJ1-5; D might be TRBD1 (5 bases). CDR1 is MDHEN, CDR2 SYDVKM, per germline. The CDR3 has 15 amino acids. V dropped 4 bases and J dropped 5 bases, with 15 bases sitting between them. As DNA, the CDR3 is TGTGCCAGCAGTTGGGGCGGGGGGGTTTATCAGCCCCAGCATTTT. The encoded protein is CASSWGGGVYQPQHF. Drawing the rest from reference TRBV28 and TRBJ1-5, the complete variable domain is DVKVTQSSRYLVKRTGEKVFLECVQDMDHENMFWYRQDPGLGLRLIYFSYDVKMKEKGDIPEGYSVSREKKERFSLILESASTNQTSMYLCASSWGGGVYQPQHFGDGTRLSIL.

This clone was seen a handful of times. The rearrangement joins TRBV19 to TRBJ2-2; TRBD1 aligns across 9 bases. This CDR3 region has 15 residues. The ends lost 2 bases at V and 3 bases at J; junction bases unmatched: 1. The germline V gene encodes CDR1 LNHDA and CDR2 SQIVND (reference sequence). This CDR3 reads CASSIWDRDTGELFF. The CDR3 coding sequence is TGTGCCAGTAGTATATGGGACAGGGACACCGGGGAGCTGTTTTTT.

This chain links TRBV19 with TRBJ1-2; D is possibly TRBD1 (5 bases). The germline V and J ends were trimmed by 3 bases and 8 bases, with 25 bases remaining between them. The CDR3 is made up of 17 amino acids. Germline V CDR1 and CDR2: LNHDA, SQIVND (reference sequence). The CDR3 DNA reads as TGTGCCAGTAGTATCTGGGCATTCGGCGTTCAGGGAAACGGCTACACCTTC. Translation: CASSIWAFGVQGNGYTF.

The chain has TRBV28 and TRBJ2-7; D gene ambiguous. V was clipped by 5 bases and J by 7 bases, with 12 bases between them. The CDR3 is made up of 12 amino acids. Germline CDR1 reads MDHEN; CDR2 reads SYDVKM. CDR3 sequence reads: CASSRVVTEQYF. DNA of the CDR3: TGTGCCAGCAGTAGGGTGGTCACGGAGCAGTACTTC.

The chain is built from TRBV11-2 and TRBJ1-2, with 10 positions matching TRBD1. Germline CDR1 SGHAT, CDR2 FQNNGV. The CDR3 totals 13 residues. V lost 5 bases, J lost 6 bases, and 3 bases stayed unmatched. This chain's CDR3 is CASSMDRGDGYTF. DNA of the CDR3: TGTGCCAGCAGCATGGACAGGGGGGATGGCTACACCTTC. The variable domain in full, with the rest retrieved from reference TRBV11-2 and TRBJ1-2, is EAGVAQSPRYKIIEKRQSVAFWCNPISGHATLYWYQQILGQGPKLLIQFQNNGVVDDSQLPKDRFSAERLKGVDSTLKIQPAKLEDSAVYLCASSMDRGDGYTFGSGTRLTVV.

The chain has TRBV28 and TRBJ2-3; TRBD1 matches at 9 bases. Germline assignment: CDR1 MDHEN and CDR2 SYDVKM. This CDR3 has 15 residues. V shed 6 bases and J 6 bases; nucleotides not matched to a gene: 10. As DNA, the CDR3 is TGTGCCAGCAGGGCACAGGGGGCTGGTCTGGATACGCAGTATTTT. Translated, it gives CASRAQGAGLDTQYF.

The rearrangement uses TRBV5-4 and TRBJ2-2, with D tentatively TRBD1 or TRBD2 (5 bases each). V lost 0 bases, J lost 7 bases, and 7 bases lay in between. The CDR3 runs 13 residues. Looked up from germline, CDR1 is SGHNT and CDR2 is YYREEE (reference sequence). CDR3: CASSLGGFGELFF. The CDR3 nucleotides read TGTGCCAGCAGCTTGGGGGGGTTCGGGGAGCTGTTTTTT.

The rearrangement links TRBV6-5 to TRBJ2-4; 7 nucleotides match TRBD1. Germline CDR1 reads MNHEY; CDR2 reads SVGAGI. This CDR3 is 15 amino acids long. V lost 1 base and J lost 7; bases outside the gene matches: 7. CDR3 sequence (DNA): TGTGCCAGCAGTTACTTCACAGGGGTATCGAACATTCAGTACTTC. This encodes CASSYFTGVSNIQYF.

The rearrangement links TRBV5-1 to TRBJ1-1; D remains unclear. Per the germline V gene, CDR1 is SGHRS and CDR2 is YFSETQ. The CDR3 length is 13 residues. V lost 0 bases and J lost 1, with 4 bases in between. CDR3 nucleotide sequence: TGCGCCAGCAGCTTGGCCAGGAACACTGAAGCTTTCTTT. Residues: CASSLARNTEAFF.

V and J are TRBV18 and TRBJ2-7, with D maybe TRBD2 (5 bases). The CDR3 is 14 residues long. Germline V lookup: CDR1 KGHSH, CDR2 LQKENI. V lost 3 bases to trimming and J lost 6 bases, with 15 bases between them. Here the CDR3 reads CASSPGRAPAEQYF. The CDR3 DNA reads as TGTGCCAGCTCACCTGGGCGGGCCCCCGCCGAGCAGTACTTC.

This clone was seen only once. The V and J genes are TRBV4-3 and TRBJ2-4, with a tentative D call TRBD2 (5 bases). CDR3 length: 17 residues. Germline CDR1 is LGHNA and CDR2 is YSLEER. Trimming removed 0 bases from V and 1 base from J, with 13 bases in between. CDR3 loop: CASSQDWVPGAKNIQYF. DNA of the CDR3: TGCGCCAGCAGCCAAGATTGGGTCCCGGGGGCCAAAAACATTCAGTACTTC.

This sequence joins TRBV19 and TRBJ2-7, with D possibly called TRBD1 or TRBD2 (5 bases each). V was shortened by 1 base and J by 13 bases, with 17 bases between the two germline ends. The CDR3 contains 13 residues. The V gene's germline CDR1 is LNHDA and CDR2 SQIVND (reference sequence). CDR3 region: CASSIGPMGRQYF. CDR3 DNA: TGTGCCAGTAGTATAGGACCTATGGGACGACAATACTTC.

This chain joins TRBV14 and TRBJ1-6; no clear D. V was clipped by 1 base and J by 7 bases, with 5 bases between them. CDR3 length: 13 residues. Germline V gives CDR1 SGHDN, CDR2 FVKESK. CDR3 residues: CASSQVRNSPLHF. DNA of the CDR3: TGTGCCAGCAGCCAAGTGAGGAATTCACCCCTCCACTTT. Full variable domain (outside the CDR3, taken from reference TRBV14 and TRBJ1-6): EAGVTQFPSHSVIEKGQTVTLRCDPISGHDNLYWYRRVMGKEIKFLLHFVKESKQDESGMPNNRFLAERTGGTYSTLKVQPAELEDSGVYFCASSQVRNSPLHFGNGTRLTVT.

The chain links TRBV11-2 to TRBJ2-2, with TRBD1 identical over 10 bases. Germline V CDR1 and CDR2: SGHAT, FQNNGV. The CDR3 extends over 16 amino acids. The J segment lost 4 bases and the V segment lost 8 bases, leaving 10 bases of the junction unmatched. In DNA, the CDR3 is TGTGCCAGCCGCCGTGGGACAGGGGCCCTCACCGGGGAGCTGTTTTTT. This encodes CASRRGTGALTGELFF.

The rearrangement joins TRBV7-2 to TRBJ1-3; D not resolved. The CDR3 covers 19 residues. V gave up 1 base and J gave up 4 bases, with 23 bases separating them. The germline V gene encodes CDR1 SGHTA and CDR2 FQGNSA. The CDR3, as DNA: TGTGCCAGCAGCTTAGAATTCGCTCCGGGGAGGTTGGCCGGAAACACCATATATTTT. Protein: CASSLEFAPGRLAGNTIYF. Complete variable domain (other parts from reference TRBV7-2 and TRBJ1-3): GAGVSQSPSNKVTEKGKDVELRCDPISGHTALYWYRQSLGQGLEFLIYFQGNSAPDKSGLPSDRFSAERTGGSVSTLTIQRTQQEDSAVYLCASSLEFAPGRLAGNTIYFGEGSWLTVV.